This T cell receptor beta chain comes out of a study of cytomegalovirus exposure and HLA in healthy donors. 60 Vbeta and 13 Jbeta primers were used in PCR. Clones were read by immunoSEQ multiplex PCR, and TCRdb kept only the in-frame ones, dropping some. The sample carries some 110,000 clones, less than 70% recorded once. Study outcomes and limitations: Sequences of the TCR beta chain were said to predict the HLA-A and HLA-B alleles of most subjects accurately.

V shed 7 bases, J shed 0 bases, and the junction held 9 bases outside the gene matches. The V gene's germline CDR1 is SGHRS and CDR2 YFSETQ. The CDR3 totals 16 residues. On this clone itself: Its matching antigen is unknown.

What was sequenced was PBMCs. The chain links TRBV5-1 to TRBJ2-5; 10 bases align to TRBD2. This TCR was recovered from a woman aged 25-40 years in good health and CMV-seronegative. CDR3 region: CASSPRTSGNQETQYF. The DNA of the CDR3 is TGCGCCAGCTCCCCTCGGACTAGCGGAAACCAAGAGACCCAGTACTTC.